Presented here are 26 T cell receptor beta chains from one specimen sequenced in a study of shared clonotypes between healthy human individuals. Sequencing was performed with immunoSEQ multiplex PCR; in TCRdb, only in-frame clones are kept and a portion is missing. This table has 2 million to 3 million clones, more than 85% appearing once. The sequenced sample was naive CD4+ T cells from PBMCs. The subset: CD45RA+ positively selected. Receptors originate from a young man in good health. Some clones in this sample may be carry-over from other donors' samples.

CDR3 in DNA: TGTGCCAGCAGTTCCCCCGGGGCTAGCGGGAGGGATACGCAGTATTTT. This sequence encodes CASSSPGASGRDTQYF. The chain couples TRBV28 to TRBJ2-3, with 11 positions matching TRBD2. The CDR3 is made up of 16 amino acids. The trim removed 4 bases at V and 6 bases at J, leaving 9 bases unmatched. The V gene's germline CDR1 is MDHEN and CDR2 SYDVKM. Full variable domain (rest looked up from reference TRBV28 and TRBJ2-3): DVKVTQSSRYLVKRTGEKVFLECVQDMDHENMFWYRQDPGLGLRLIYFSYDVKMKEKGDIPEGYSVSREKKERFSLILESASTNQTSMYLCASSSPGASGRDTQYFGPGTRLTVL.

The gene calls are TRBV6-5 and TRBJ2-7, with 7 bases matching TRBD1. Unmatched junction bases numbered 7, after V lost 0 bases and J lost 5 bases. This CDR3 is built from 15 residues. The germline CDR1 and CDR2 sequences are MNHEY and SVGAGI. The CDR3 bases are TGTGCCAGCAGTTACTCGCCCGGGACAGCTAACGAGCAGTACTTC. It is translated as CASSYSPGTANEQYF.

Comments on this clone: This same CDR3 is encoded by further DNA sequences in the sample. The chain recombines TRBV7-2 with TRBJ1-1; D is uncertain. CDR3 size: 13 residues. Trimming pared 2 bases from V and 0 bases from J, leaving 4 bases between. Per the germline V gene, CDR1 is SGHTA and CDR2 is FQGNSA. The CDR3 nucleotides read TGTGCCAGCAGCTTACGCCTGAACACTGAAGCTTTCTTT. It is translated as CASSLRLNTEAFF.

The chain employs TRBV4-3 and TRBJ2-2, with 13 bases identical to TRBD2. The trim removed 3 bases at V and 4 bases at J, leaving 5 bases unmatched. The CDR3 is made up of 17 amino acids. The germline gives CDR1 LGHNA, CDR2 YSLEER. Written as DNA, the CDR3 is TGCGCCAGCAGCCAGGCACTAGCGGGAGGGACCACCGGGGAGCTGTTTTTT. It yields the protein CASSQALAGGTTGELFF.

This clone was detected only a few times. This sequence joins TRBV9 and TRBJ2-2; D uncertain. Trimming took 3 bases from V and 0 from J, leaving 6 bases between them. The CDR3 has 14 residues. Germline CDR1 SGDLS, CDR2 YYNGEE. Here the CDR3 DNA reads TGTGCCAGCAGCGGGACGTCGAACACCGGGGAGCTGTTTTTT. Protein: CASSGTSNTGELFF.

Points on this clone: Other DNA sequences in this specimen translate into the identical CDR3. The CDR3 DNA is TGTGCCAGCTCACCACCGGGAGCTAGAGAGACCCAGTACTTC. This encodes CASSPPGARETQYF. The chain is built from TRBV18 and TRBJ2-5; possible D gene TRBD2, 5 bases. The V end lost 0 bases, the J end lost 4 bases, and 9 bases lay between the germline ends. The CDR3 covers 14 residues. Germline assignment: CDR1 KGHSH and CDR2 LQKENI.

The chain recombines TRBV6-1 with TRBJ2-7; 11 nucleotides line up with TRBD2. The trim removed 5 bases at V and 5 bases at J, leaving 5 bases unmatched. The germline gives CDR1 MNHNS, CDR2 SASEGT. This CDR3 region has 14 residues. The CDR3 nucleotides are TGTGCCAGCAGTTTAGCGGGAGGGGTCGACGAGCAGTACTTC. Its translation: CASSLAGGVDEQYF.

The CDR3 coding sequence is TGTGCCAGCAGACGACAGAATTCGCAAGCTTTCTTT. Translation: CASRRQNSQAFF. The rearrangement joins TRBV6-5 to TRBJ1-1; tentative D call: TRBD1 (5 bases). CDR3 length: 12 residues. In germline, CDR1 is MNHEY, CDR2 SVGAGI. With 6 bases removed from V and 9 bases from J, the gap between germline ends came to 14 bases.

The chain uses TRBV19 and TRBJ2-3; D gene unclear. The germline V gene encodes CDR1 LNHDA and CDR2 SQIVND (reference sequence). Trimming cost V 3 bases and J 11 bases, with 18 bases left between them. The CDR3 contains 14 residues. DNA of the CDR3: TGTGCCAGTAGTATGGTATCCGGGCCTTCAGAGCAGTATTTT. It yields the protein CASSMVSGPSEQYF.

The chain links TRBV5-1 to TRBJ2-7; D remains unclear. Deletions cut 5 bases from V and 3 bases from J, with 15 bases between. The CDR3 spans 14 residues. Looked up from germline, CDR1 is SGHRS and CDR2 is YFSETQ. The CDR3 DNA sequence: TGCGCCAGCAGACGACTGCCACTCAACTACGAGCAGTACTTC. Its protein product is CASRRLPLNYEQYF.

The CDR3 spells CASSYKGLAGPETQYF. CDR3 nucleotide sequence: TGTGCCAGCAGTTATAAAGGACTAGCGGGACCGGAGACCCAGTACTTC. The chain is built from TRBV6-5 and TRBJ2-5, with TRBD2 identical over 12 bases. The CDR3 extends over 16 amino acids. Germline CDR1 is MNHEY and CDR2 is SVGAGI. The V segment lost 3 bases and the J segment 5 bases; nucleotides outside the gene matches: 7.

V is TRBV6-5 and J is TRBJ2-1; 7 positions agree with TRBD1. The J segment lost 6 bases and the V segment lost 6 bases, leaving 5 bases of the junction unmatched. This CDR3 is built from 13 residues. CDR1 and CDR2 (germline): MNHEY, SVGAGI. CDR3 sequence: CASRVDRANEQFF. CDR3 sequence (DNA): TGTGCCAGCAGGGTAGACAGGGCCAATGAGCAGTTCTTC.

The chain is built from TRBV9 and TRBJ2-6; 8 bases are shared with TRBD1. Germline-derived CDR1 and CDR2 are SGDLS and YYNGEE. J gave up 0 bases and V 3 bases, and 8 bases lay outside the gene matches. The length of the CDR3 is 18 residues. Here the CDR3 reads CASSAQGTGDSGANVLTF. The CDR3 DNA follows: TGTGCCAGCAGCGCACAAGGGACAGGAGACTCTGGGGCCAACGTCCTGACTTTC.

The genes are TRBV9 and TRBJ2-5, with a possible D match to TRBD2 (6 bases). Germline V gives CDR1 SGDLS, CDR2 YYNGEE. Trimming left V 0 bases short and J 4 bases short, with 13 bases between. This CDR3 is built from 15 residues. CDR3 sequence: CASSVAEGTRETQYF. CDR3 coding DNA: TGTGCCAGCAGCGTAGCGGAGGGTACTCGAGAGACCCAGTACTTC. Complete variable domain (other parts from reference TRBV9 and TRBJ2-5): DSGVTQTPKHLITATGQRVTLRCSPRSGDLSVYWYQQSLDQGLQFLIQYYNGEERAKGNILERFSAQQFPDLHSELNLSSLELGDSALYFCASSVAEGTRETQYFGPGTRLLVL.

This clone was counted a single time. The chain joins TRBV7-9 to TRBJ2-2; no firm D call. Germline V gene lookup returns CDR1 SEHNR and CDR2 FQNEAQ (reference sequence). The V gene lost 7 bases and the J gene lost 1 base, with 16 bases spanning the gap. There are 16 residues in the CDR3. The CDR3 sequence: CASNDLWAGNTGELFF. The CDR3 region has the DNA TGTGCCAGCAATGACCTTTGGGCAGGGAACACCGGGGAGCTGTTTTTT.

The V call is TRBV5-4, the J call TRBJ1-3; D is perhaps TRBD1 (6 bases). CDR3 size: 14 residues. Trimming removed 5 bases at V and 2 bases at J, with 11 bases between. CDR1 and CDR2 (germline): SGHNT, YYREEE (reference sequence). The CDR3 is CASRQGGPGNTIYF. The DNA for the CDR3 is TGTGCCAGCAGACAAGGGGGGCCTGGAAACACCATATATTTT.

The table lists this clone with a count of one. The CDR3 region is CASRTENEKLFF. CDR3 nucleotides: TGTGCCAGCAGGACAGAAAATGAAAAACTGTTTTTT. This chain joins TRBV2 and TRBJ1-4; the D gene is possibly TRBD1 (5 bases). V lost 6 bases to trimming and J lost 5 bases, with 7 bases between them. In germline, CDR1 is SNHLY, CDR2 FYNNEI. There are 12 residues in the CDR3.

The V gene is TRBV23-1, the J gene TRBJ2-3; TRBD1 agrees at 9 bases. TRBV23-1 belongs to the ORF category, with a function that is uncertain. V lost 0 bases and J lost 0; bases outside the gene matches: 13. The CDR3 totals 20 residues. The CDR3 nucleotides are TGCGCCAGCAGTCAATCCTGGACAGGGGCGATCCTCACTAGCACAGATACGCAGTATTTT. It codes for CASSQSWTGAILTSTDTQYF.

The count of this clone is one. The chain is built from TRBV7-9 and TRBJ2-3; D possibly corresponds to TRBD1 (6 bases). V shed 1 base and J shed 2 bases, with 10 bases lying between them. This CDR3 is 15 amino acids long. The germline V gene encodes CDR1 SEHNR and CDR2 FQNEAQ (reference sequence). The CDR3 region has the DNA TGTGCCAGCAGCTTAGGCAGGGGCCCCACAGATACGCAGTATTTT. It translates to CASSLGRGPTDTQYF.

V and J are TRBV14 and TRBJ1-4, with 7 bases lining up with TRBD1. This CDR3 is built from 13 residues. V gave up 4 bases and J gave up 8 bases; unmatched junction bases: 4. The germline CDR1 and CDR2 sequences are SGHDN and FVKESK. The CDR3 sequence: CASSRRGVEKLFF. The CDR3 region has the DNA TGTGCCAGCAGCCGCAGGGGGGTAGAAAAACTGTTTTTT.

The chain uses TRBV5-1 and TRBJ2-3; TRBD2 matches 9 bases. With 5 bases clipped from V and 2 bases from J, the junction kept 3 bases outside the gene matches. Germline V gene sequence: CDR1 SGHRS, CDR2 YFSETQ. The CDR3 consists of 14 residues. The CDR3 reads CASRLAGYTDTQYF. CDR3 in DNA: TGCGCCAGCAGGCTAGCGGGGTACACAGATACGCAGTATTTT.

This clone was seen only a few times. The sample has other DNA sequences that encode this CDR3 too. The J gene is TRBJ1-1, the V gene TRBV9, with TRBD1 as a possible D gene (5 bases). Trimming pared 3 bases from V and 4 bases from J, leaving 10 bases between. The CDR3 loop spans 13 amino acids. CDR1 and CDR2 (germline): SGDLS, YYNGEE. CDR3 sequence (DNA): TGTGCCAGCAGCGCCACAGGCGGCACTGAAGCTTTCTTT. This encodes CASSATGGTEAFF.

The chain recombines TRBV14 with TRBJ2-1, with a possible D match to TRBD1 (5 bases). CDR3 size: 17 residues. Germline loops: CDR1 SGHDN, CDR2 FVKESK. V lost 4 bases and J 7 bases, leaving 23 bases between the germline ends. CDR3: CASSRILPSRGTNEQFF. The DNA for the CDR3 is TGTGCCAGCAGCCGAATCCTACCTTCAAGGGGTACGAATGAGCAGTTCTTC.

The rearrangement uses TRBV28 and TRBJ2-1; a weak D match, TRBD2 (6 bases). The CDR3 length is 14 residues. Per the germline V gene, CDR1 is MDHEN and CDR2 is SYDVKM. Trimming stripped 4 bases from V and 7 bases from J, with 14 bases between. The CDR3: CASSWGDQWNEQFF. CDR3 sequence (DNA): TGTGCCAGCAGTTGGGGGGACCAATGGAATGAGCAGTTCTTC.

This chain connects TRBV30 to TRBJ1-1; no clear D. Per the germline V gene, CDR1 is GTSNPN and CDR2 is SVGIG (reference sequence). Between the trimmed V and J ends, which lost 4 bases and 1 base, there was a span of 7 bases. CDR3 length equals 12 residues. The CDR3 bases are TGTGCCTGGAAACCGGGGAACACTGAAGCTTTCTTT. This sequence encodes CAWKPGNTEAFF.

This rearrangement joins TRBV28 to TRBJ2-7; 8 bases are a match to TRBD2. The length of the CDR3 is 17 residues. J lost 2 bases, V lost 2 bases, and 11 bases had no gene match. In germline, CDR1 is MDHEN, CDR2 SYDVKM. The chain's CDR3 is CASSLKSVAGGPYEQYF. For the CDR3, the DNA is TGTGCCAGCAGTTTAAAGAGTGTCGCGGGAGGTCCCTACGAGCAGTACTTC.